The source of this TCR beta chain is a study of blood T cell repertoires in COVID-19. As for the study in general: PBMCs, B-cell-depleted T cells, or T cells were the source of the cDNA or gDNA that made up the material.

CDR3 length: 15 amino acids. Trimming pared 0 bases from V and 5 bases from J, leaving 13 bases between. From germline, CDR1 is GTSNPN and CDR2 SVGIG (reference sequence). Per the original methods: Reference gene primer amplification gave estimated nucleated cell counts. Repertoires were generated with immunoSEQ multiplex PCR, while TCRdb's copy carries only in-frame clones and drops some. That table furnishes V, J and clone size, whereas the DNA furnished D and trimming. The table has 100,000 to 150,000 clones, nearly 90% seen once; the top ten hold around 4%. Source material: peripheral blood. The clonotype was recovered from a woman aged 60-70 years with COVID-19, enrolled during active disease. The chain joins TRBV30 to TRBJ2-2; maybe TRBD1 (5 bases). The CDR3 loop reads CAWSVRLGDTGELFF. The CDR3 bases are TGTGCCTGGAGTGTACGATTAGGGGATACCGGGGAGCTGTTTTTT.